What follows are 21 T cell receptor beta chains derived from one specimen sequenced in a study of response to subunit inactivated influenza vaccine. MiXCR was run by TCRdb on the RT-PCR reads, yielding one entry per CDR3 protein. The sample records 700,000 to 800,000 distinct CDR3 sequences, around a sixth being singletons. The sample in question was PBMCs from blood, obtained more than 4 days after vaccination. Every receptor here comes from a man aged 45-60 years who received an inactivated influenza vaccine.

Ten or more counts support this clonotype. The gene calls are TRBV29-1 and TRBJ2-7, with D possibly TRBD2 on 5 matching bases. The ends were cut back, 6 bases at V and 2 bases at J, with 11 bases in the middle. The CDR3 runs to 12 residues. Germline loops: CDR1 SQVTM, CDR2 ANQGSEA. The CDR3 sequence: CSVGPGTYEQYF. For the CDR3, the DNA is TGCAGCGTAGGGCCCGGGACCTACGAGCAGTACTTC.

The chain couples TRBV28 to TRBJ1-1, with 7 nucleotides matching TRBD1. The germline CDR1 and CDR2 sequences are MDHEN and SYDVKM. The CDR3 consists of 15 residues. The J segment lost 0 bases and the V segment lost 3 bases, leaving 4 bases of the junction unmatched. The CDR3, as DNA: TGTGCCAGCAGTTTCGCGACAGGGATGAACACTGAAGCTTTCTTT. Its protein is CASSFATGMNTEAFF.

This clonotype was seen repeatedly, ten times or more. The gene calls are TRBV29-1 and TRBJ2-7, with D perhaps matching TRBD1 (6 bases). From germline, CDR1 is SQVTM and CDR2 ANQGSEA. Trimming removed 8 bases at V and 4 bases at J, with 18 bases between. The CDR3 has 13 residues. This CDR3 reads CSSAGPGEYEQYF. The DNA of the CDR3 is TGCAGCTCTGCAGGGCCAGGGGAATACGAGCAGTACTTC.

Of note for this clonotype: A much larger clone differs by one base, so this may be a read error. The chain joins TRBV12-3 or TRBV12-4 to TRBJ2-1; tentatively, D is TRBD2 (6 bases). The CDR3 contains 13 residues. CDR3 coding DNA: TGTGCCAGCATGGGGGGTCCCTACAATGAGCAGCTCTTC. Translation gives CASMGGPYNEQLF.

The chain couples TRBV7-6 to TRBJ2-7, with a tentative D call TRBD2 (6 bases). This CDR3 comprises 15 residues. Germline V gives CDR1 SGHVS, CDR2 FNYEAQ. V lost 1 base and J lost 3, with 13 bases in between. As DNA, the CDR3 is TGTGCCAGCAGCTTAGGGGCGGGACCGGTCTACGAGCAGTACTTC. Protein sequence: CASSLGAGPVYEQYF. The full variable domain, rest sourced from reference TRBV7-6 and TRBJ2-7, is GAGVSQSPRYKVTKRGQDVALRCDPISGHVSLYWYRQALGQGPEFLTYFNYEAQQDKSGLPNDRFSAERPEGSISTLTIQRTEQRDSAMYRCASSLGAGPVYEQYFGPGTRLTVT.

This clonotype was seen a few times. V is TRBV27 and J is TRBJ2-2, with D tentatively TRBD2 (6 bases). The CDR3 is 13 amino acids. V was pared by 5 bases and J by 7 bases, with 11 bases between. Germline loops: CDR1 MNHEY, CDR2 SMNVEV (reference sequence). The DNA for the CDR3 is TGTGCCAGCAGTCCGCTAGCGATCGGGGAGCTGTTTTTT. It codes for CASSPLAIGELFF.

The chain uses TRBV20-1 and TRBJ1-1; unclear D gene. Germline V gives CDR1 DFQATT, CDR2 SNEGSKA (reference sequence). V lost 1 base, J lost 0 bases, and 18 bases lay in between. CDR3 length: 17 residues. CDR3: CSARAGAGGYMNTEAFF. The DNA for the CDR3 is TGCAGTGCTAGAGCGGGAGCCGGCGGATACATGAACACTGAAGCTTTCTTT.

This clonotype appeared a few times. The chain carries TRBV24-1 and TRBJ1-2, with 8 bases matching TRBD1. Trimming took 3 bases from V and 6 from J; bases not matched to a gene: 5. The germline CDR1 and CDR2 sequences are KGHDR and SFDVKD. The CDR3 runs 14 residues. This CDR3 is CATSDPGQENGYTF. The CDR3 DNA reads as TGTGCCACCAGTGATCCGGGACAGGAGAATGGCTACACCTTC.

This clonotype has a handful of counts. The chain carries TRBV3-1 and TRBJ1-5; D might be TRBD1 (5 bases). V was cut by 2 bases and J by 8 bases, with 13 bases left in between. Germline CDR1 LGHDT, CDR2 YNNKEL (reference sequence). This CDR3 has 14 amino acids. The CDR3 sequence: CASSQWDGGEPQHF. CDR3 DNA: TGTGCCAGCAGCCAATGGGACGGTGGGGAGCCCCAGCATTTT.

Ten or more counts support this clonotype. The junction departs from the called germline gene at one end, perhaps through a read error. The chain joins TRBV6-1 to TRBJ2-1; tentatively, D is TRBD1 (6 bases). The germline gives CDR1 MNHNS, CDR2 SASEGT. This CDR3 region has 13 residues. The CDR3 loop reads CASSQNLRQELFF. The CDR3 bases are TGTGCCAGCAGCCAGAACCTTAGACAGGAGCTGTTCTTC.

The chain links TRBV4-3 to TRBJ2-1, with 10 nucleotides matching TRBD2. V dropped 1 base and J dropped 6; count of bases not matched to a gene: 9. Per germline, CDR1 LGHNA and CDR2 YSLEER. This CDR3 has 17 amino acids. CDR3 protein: CASSQVLRSGGANEQFF. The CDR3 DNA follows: TGCGCCAGCAGCCAAGTCTTAAGAAGCGGGGGGGCCAATGAGCAGTTCTTC.

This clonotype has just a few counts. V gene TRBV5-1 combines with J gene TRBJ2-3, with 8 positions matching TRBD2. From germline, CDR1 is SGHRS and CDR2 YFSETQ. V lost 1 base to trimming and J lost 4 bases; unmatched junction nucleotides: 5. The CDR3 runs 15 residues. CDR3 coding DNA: TGCGCCAGCAGCTTGCGGGGACTAGTCTCAGATACGCAGTATTTT. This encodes CASSLRGLVSDTQYF.

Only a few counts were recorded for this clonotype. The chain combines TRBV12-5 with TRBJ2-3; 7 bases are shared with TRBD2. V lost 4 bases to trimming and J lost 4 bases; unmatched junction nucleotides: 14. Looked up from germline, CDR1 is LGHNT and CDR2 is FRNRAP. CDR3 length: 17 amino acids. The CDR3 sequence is CASGSQAWGRAPDTQYF. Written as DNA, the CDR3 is TGTGCTAGTGGTTCCCAAGCCTGGGGGAGGGCCCCAGATACGCAGTATTTT.

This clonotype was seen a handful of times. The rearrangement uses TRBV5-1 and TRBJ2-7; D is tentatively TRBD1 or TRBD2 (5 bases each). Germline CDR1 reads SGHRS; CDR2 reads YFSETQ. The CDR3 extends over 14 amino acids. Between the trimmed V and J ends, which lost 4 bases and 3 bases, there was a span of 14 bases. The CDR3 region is CASSLGTQSYEQYF. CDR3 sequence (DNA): TGCGCCAGCAGCCTAGGGACGCAGAGCTACGAGCAGTACTTC. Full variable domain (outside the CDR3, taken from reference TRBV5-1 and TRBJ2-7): KAGVTQTPRYLIKTRGQQVTLSCSPISGHRSVSWYQQTPGQGLQFLFEYFSETQRNKGNFPGRFSGRQFSNSRSEMNVSTLELGDSALYLCASSLGTQSYEQYFGPGTRLTVT.

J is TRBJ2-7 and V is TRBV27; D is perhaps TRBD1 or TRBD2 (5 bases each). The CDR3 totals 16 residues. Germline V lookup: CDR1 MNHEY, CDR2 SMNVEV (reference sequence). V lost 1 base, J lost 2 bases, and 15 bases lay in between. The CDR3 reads CASSLLAGAAPYEQYF. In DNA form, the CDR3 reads TGTGCCAGCAGTTTATTGGCCGGGGCAGCTCCCTACGAGCAGTACTTC.

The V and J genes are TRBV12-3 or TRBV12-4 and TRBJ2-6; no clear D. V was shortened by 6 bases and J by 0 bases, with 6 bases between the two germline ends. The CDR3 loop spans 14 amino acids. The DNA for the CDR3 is TGTGCCAGCAGGGAAACCTCTGGGGCCAACGTCCTGACTTTC. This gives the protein CASRETSGANVLTF.

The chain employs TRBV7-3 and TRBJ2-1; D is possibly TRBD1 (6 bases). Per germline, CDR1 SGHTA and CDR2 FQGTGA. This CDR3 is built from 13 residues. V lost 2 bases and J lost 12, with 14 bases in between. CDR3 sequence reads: CASSLSPTGWQFF. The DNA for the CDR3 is TGTGCCAGCAGCTTATCACCGACAGGCTGGCAGTTCTTC.

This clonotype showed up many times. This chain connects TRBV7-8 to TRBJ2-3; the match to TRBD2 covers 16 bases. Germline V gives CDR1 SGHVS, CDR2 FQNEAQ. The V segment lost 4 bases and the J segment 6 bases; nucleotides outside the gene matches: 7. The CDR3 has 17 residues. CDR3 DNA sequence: TGTGCCAGCAGCTCTGGGACTAGCGGGGGGGGAGAGGATACGCAGTATTTT. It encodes CASSSGTSGGGEDTQYF. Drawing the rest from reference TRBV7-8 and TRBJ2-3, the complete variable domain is GAGVSQSPRYKVAKRGQDVALRCDPISGHVSLFWYQQALGQGPEFLTYFQNEAQLDKSGLPSDRFFAERPEGSVSTLKIQRTQQEDSAVYLCASSSGTSGGGEDTQYFGPGTRLTVL.

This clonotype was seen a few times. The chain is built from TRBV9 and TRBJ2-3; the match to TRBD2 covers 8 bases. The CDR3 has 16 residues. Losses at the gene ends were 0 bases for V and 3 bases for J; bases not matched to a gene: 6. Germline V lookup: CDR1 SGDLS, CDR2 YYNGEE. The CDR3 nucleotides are TGTGCCAGCAGCGTAGAGGCGGGAGGCTCGACAGATACGCAGTATTTT. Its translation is CASSVEAGGSTDTQYF. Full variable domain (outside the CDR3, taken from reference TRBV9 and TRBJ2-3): DSGVTQTPKHLITATGQRVTLRCSPRSGDLSVYWYQQSLDQGLQFLIQYYNGEERAKGNILERFSAQQFPDLHSELNLSSLELGDSALYFCASSVEAGGSTDTQYFGPGTRLTVL.

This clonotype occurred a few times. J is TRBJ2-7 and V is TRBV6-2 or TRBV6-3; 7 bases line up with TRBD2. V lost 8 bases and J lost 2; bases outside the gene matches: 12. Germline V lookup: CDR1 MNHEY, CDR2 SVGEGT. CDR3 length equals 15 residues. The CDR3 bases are TGTGCCAGCTCTCCGGGGGGTCCCCCAACCTACGAGCAGTACTTC. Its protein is CASSPGGPPTYEQYF.

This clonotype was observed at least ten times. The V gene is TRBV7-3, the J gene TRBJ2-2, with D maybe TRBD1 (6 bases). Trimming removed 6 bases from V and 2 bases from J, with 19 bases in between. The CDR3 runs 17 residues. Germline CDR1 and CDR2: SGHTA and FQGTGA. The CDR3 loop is CASSLTRDNFNTGELFF. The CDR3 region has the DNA TGTGCCAGCAGTCTTACAAGGGACAATTTCAACACCGGGGAGCTGTTTTTT.